The sequence of this TCR beta chain was determined in a study of blood T cell repertoires in COVID-19. In the study overall: Material from acute and convalescent COVID-19 was sourced from the United States, Italy and Spain. The analysed material was cDNA or gDNA that came from T cells, B-cell-depleted T cells, or PBMCs.

This clone was counted only a few times. Adults between roughly 18 and 90 years of age took part from about two dozen US areas. Clinical histories supplied by participants themselves formed the basis of cohort assignment. Here immunoSEQ multiplex PCR was the method, and the copy in TCRdb shows in-frame clones only, minus some. The top ten hold approximately 1.3% of the sample, which has 200,000 or so clones, about 79% seen once. The origin of this receptor is a woman in her thirties or forties with acute COVID-19. Sequencing was carried out using PBMCs or T cells enriched from blood (not recorded which).

The CDR3 bases are TGTGCCAGCAGCACCTCCCCTACAGGGAACACTGAAGCTTTCTTT. Protein sequence: CASSTSPTGNTEAFF. The chain couples TRBV9 to TRBJ1-1, with D possibly being TRBD1 (5 bases). Trimming left V 4 bases short and J 1 base short, with 14 bases between. CDR1 SGDLS and CDR2 YYNGEE come from the germline V gene. The CDR3 sequence is 15 residues long. The full variable domain, rest sourced from reference TRBV9 and TRBJ1-1, is DSGVTQTPKHLITATGQRVTLRCSPRSGDLSVYWYQQSLDQGLQFLIQYYNGEERAKGNILERFSAQQFPDLHSELNLSSLELGDSALYFCASSTSPTGNTEAFFGQGTRLTVV.